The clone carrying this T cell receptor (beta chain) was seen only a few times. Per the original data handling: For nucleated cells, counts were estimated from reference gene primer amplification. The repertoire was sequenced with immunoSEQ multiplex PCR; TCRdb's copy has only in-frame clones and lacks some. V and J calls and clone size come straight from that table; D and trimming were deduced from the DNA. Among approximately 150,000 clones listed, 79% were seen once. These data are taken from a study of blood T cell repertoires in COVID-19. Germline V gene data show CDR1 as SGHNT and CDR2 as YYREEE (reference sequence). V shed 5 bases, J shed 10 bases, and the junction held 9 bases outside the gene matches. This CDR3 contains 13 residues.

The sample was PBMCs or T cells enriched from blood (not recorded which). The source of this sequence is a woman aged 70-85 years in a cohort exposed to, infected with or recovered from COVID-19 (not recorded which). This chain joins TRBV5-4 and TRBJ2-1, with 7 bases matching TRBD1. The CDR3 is CASSPTTGAEQFF. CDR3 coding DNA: TGTGCCAGCAGTCCAACCACAGGGGCAGAGCAGTTCTTC.